This T cell receptor (beta chain) was observed in a study of blood T cell repertoires in COVID-19. About the study: COVID-19 samples collected from the United States, Italy and Spain covered acute and convalescent phases. PBMCs, B-cell-depleted T cells, or T cells were the source of the cDNA or gDNA that made up the material.

The table lists this clone with a few counts. The authors' processing: Reference gene primers were amplified, and this amplification served to estimate nucleated cell counts. Assay used: immunoSEQ multiplex PCR; TCRdb lists only in-frame clones, some missing. V, J and clone size reflect that table, while D and trimming were determined from the DNA. The profile shows 280,000 or so clones, about 91% of them singletons. From germline, CDR1 is SGHKS and CDR2 YYEKEE (reference sequence). The CDR3 has 13 residues. The germline V and J ends were trimmed by 7 bases and 2 bases, with 10 bases remaining between them.

This chain joins TRBV5-5 and TRBJ1-3; no clear D. This TCR was recovered from a woman aged 60-75 years with acute or convalescent COVID-19. Material: peripheral blood. DNA for the CDR3: TGTGCCAGCCACCTAACCCCTGGAAACACCATATATTTT. Its protein is CASHLTPGNTIYF.